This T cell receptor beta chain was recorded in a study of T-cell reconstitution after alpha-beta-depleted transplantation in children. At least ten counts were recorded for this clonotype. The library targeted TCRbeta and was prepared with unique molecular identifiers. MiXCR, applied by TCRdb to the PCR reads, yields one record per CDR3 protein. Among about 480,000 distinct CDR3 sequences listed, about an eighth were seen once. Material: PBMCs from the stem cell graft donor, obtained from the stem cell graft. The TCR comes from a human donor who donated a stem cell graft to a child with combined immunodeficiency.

The CDR3 protein is CASSQGTLNAGYTF. DNA of the CDR3: TGTGCCAGCAGCCAAGGGACCCTCAACGCTGGCTACACCTTC. The chain carries TRBV4-2 and TRBJ1-2; D is undetermined. With 1 base removed from V and 7 bases from J, the gap between germline ends came to 13 bases. CDR3 length equals 14 residues. Germline V CDR1 and CDR2: LGHNA, YNFKEQ.